A single sample gave rise to the 17 T cell receptor beta chains below, sequenced in a study of blood T cell repertoires in COVID-19. Only in-frame clones appear in the TCRdb table, and some are missing; sequencing was by immunoSEQ multiplex PCR. The repertoire consists of about 220,000 clones, with around nine tenths occurring once and the leading ten covering approximately 0.7%. What was sequenced was peripheral blood. Every receptor here comes from a man aged 35 to 55 with acute or convalescent COVID-19.

The rearrangement uses TRBV27 and TRBJ2-1, with D possibly being TRBD2 (6 bases). CDR3 length: 14 residues. The V and J ends lost 4 bases and 3 bases respectively, with 10 bases between them. The germline gives CDR1 MNHEY, CDR2 SMNVEV (reference sequence). CDR3 bases: TGTGCCAGCAGTTACTCGGACTACTACAATGAGCAGTTCTTC. It translates to CASSYSDYYNEQFF.

The chain couples TRBV11-2 to TRBJ2-3; D remains ambiguous. Germline V CDR1 and CDR2: SGHAT, FQNNGV. Trimming cost V 5 bases and J 1 base, with 7 bases left between them. The CDR3 runs to 13 residues. The CDR3 sequence is CASSPPGTDTQYF. As DNA, the CDR3 is TGTGCCAGCAGCCCCCCGGGCACAGATACGCAGTATTTT.

The J gene is TRBJ2-3, the V gene TRBV9, with 12 bases fitting TRBD2. The J segment lost 3 bases and the V segment lost 2 bases, leaving 1 base of the junction unmatched. Germline V gene lookup returns CDR1 SGDLS and CDR2 YYNGEE. The CDR3 length is 15 residues. The CDR3 region is CASSVTSGSTDTQYF. The DNA of the CDR3 is TGTGCCAGCAGCGTGACTAGCGGGAGTACAGATACGCAGTATTTT.

The DNA of the CDR3 is TGTGCCAGCAGCTTAGATTCTAGCGGGAGTGAGACCCAGTACTTC. Translation gives CASSLDSSGSETQYF. The V call is TRBV7-2, the J call TRBJ2-5, with 10 bases lining up with TRBD2. The V and J ends lost 1 base and 5 bases, in that order; junction bases with no gene match: 4. The CDR3 is 15 residues long. Germline loops: CDR1 SGHTA, CDR2 FQGNSA.

The chain links TRBV7-8 to TRBJ1-1, with D perhaps TRBD1 (6 bases). V was cut by 4 bases and J by 4 bases, with 10 bases left in between. The CDR3 consists of 13 residues. CDR1 is SGHVS and CDR2 is FQNEAQ in the germline V gene. CDR3 in DNA: TGTGCCAGCAGCTCAGCAGGGGCCACTGAAGCTTTCTTT. Translating gives CASSSAGATEAFF.

This chain connects TRBV2 to TRBJ2-1; D is ambiguous. V shed 8 bases and J shed 2 bases, with 13 bases lying between them. This CDR3 region has 14 residues. Germline assignment: CDR1 SNHLY and CDR2 FYNNEI. The CDR3 DNA is TGTGCCAGCGCGGTCAGCCAGACCTACAATGAGCAGTTCTTC. This sequence encodes CASAVSQTYNEQFF.

The rearrangement uses TRBV27 and TRBJ2-3; D might be TRBD1 (5 bases). The V and J ends lost 2 bases and 3 bases respectively, with 6 bases between them. The germline V gene has CDR1 MNHEY and CDR2 SMNVEV (reference sequence). This CDR3 region has 13 residues. The CDR3: CASSLRGTDTQYF. Written as DNA, the CDR3 is TGTGCCAGCAGTTTAAGGGGAACAGATACGCAGTATTTT.

The CDR3 nucleotides are TGTGCCAGCATTGGGACAGGGAACAATGAGCAGTTCTTC. Translated: CASIGTGNNEQFF. The genes are TRBV2 and TRBJ2-1; 9 bases line up with TRBD1. Losses at the gene ends were 7 bases for V and 5 bases for J; bases not matched to a gene: 3. CDR3 length: 13 residues. CDR1 is SNHLY and CDR2 is FYNNEI in the germline V gene.

The rearrangement links TRBV4-2 to TRBJ2-3, with 10 bases lining up with TRBD2. The CDR3 contains 17 residues. Germline V gives CDR1 LGHNA, CDR2 YNFKEQ. V lost 1 base, J lost 6 bases, and 10 bases stayed unmatched. The CDR3 region is CASSQVDSGRRWDTQYF. CDR3 nucleotides: TGTGCCAGCAGCCAAGTGGATAGCGGGAGGCGTTGGGATACGCAGTATTTT.

This chain uses TRBV4-3 with TRBJ1-1; TRBD1 might be the D (5 bases). CDR3 length: 14 amino acids. Germline V CDR1 and CDR2: LGHNA, YSLEER. V was shortened by 0 bases and J by 3 bases, with 8 bases between the two germline ends. In DNA form, the CDR3 reads TGCGCCAGCAGCCAAGAGGGGCTGTACACTGAAGCTTTCTTT. Translated, it gives CASSQEGLYTEAFF.

V and J are TRBV25-1 and TRBJ2-7; weak D call: TRBD1 (6 bases). The CDR3 spans 11 residues. The V gene's germline CDR1 is MGHDK and CDR2 SYGVNS. Trimming took off 7 bases at V and 6 bases at J, with 10 bases between the two ends. CDR3 DNA: TGTGCCAGCAAACAGGGATCCGAGCAGTACTTC. It codes for CASKQGSEQYF.

This chain uses TRBV5-5 with TRBJ2-5, with TRBD1 identical over 7 bases. V gave up 4 bases and J gave up 2 bases; unmatched junction bases: 5. The CDR3 spans 14 residues. CDR1 is SGHKS, CDR2 YYEKEE, per germline (reference sequence). The CDR3 bases are TGTGCCAGCAGCCCCGACAGGGCTCAAGAGACCCAGTACTTC. Translating gives CASSPDRAQETQYF.

This chain joins TRBV6-5 and TRBJ1-2; D is perhaps TRBD1 (5 bases). Trimming took off 5 bases at V and 4 bases at J, with 17 bases between the two ends. The CDR3 runs to 15 residues. Germline lookup yields CDR1 MNHEY and CDR2 SVGAGI. CDR3 coding DNA: TGTGCCAGCAGTCCCTATACAGGCAGCCTCTATGGCTACACCTTC. The encoded protein is CASSPYTGSLYGYTF.

The genes are TRBV19 and TRBJ2-1; a possible D gene is TRBD1 (6 bases). The CDR3 extends over 17 amino acids. Per the germline V gene, CDR1 is LNHDA and CDR2 is SQIVND (reference sequence). V was cut by 6 bases and J by 0 bases, with 18 bases left in between. This CDR3 reads CASRDLTGLRSYNEQFF. Here the CDR3 DNA reads TGTGCCAGTAGGGATCTTACAGGGCTACGCTCCTACAATGAGCAGTTCTTC.

A few counts support this clone. The rearrangement joins TRBV6-5 to TRBJ1-3; TRBD1 agrees at 11 bases. This CDR3 region has 15 residues. CDR1 is MNHEY, CDR2 SVGAGI, per germline. After removal of 6 bases from V and 2 bases from J, the junction contained 3 bases not matched to a gene. The CDR3 here is CASSQDRGPGNTIYF. The CDR3 coding sequence is TGTGCCAGCAGCCAGGACAGGGGGCCTGGAAACACCATATATTTT.

This chain connects TRBV28 to TRBJ1-1; D gene unclear. The germline gives CDR1 MDHEN, CDR2 SYDVKM. The V gene lost 5 bases and the J gene lost 3 bases, with 16 bases spanning the gap. The CDR3 loop spans 15 amino acids. CDR3 nucleotides: TGTGCCAGCAGTCTATCCTCCGGTGCTGACACTGAAGCTTTCTTT. Amino acid sequence: CASSLSSGADTEAFF.

The chain joins TRBV5-1 to TRBJ2-5; 10 nucleotides match TRBD2. Germline V gene lookup returns CDR1 SGHRS and CDR2 YFSETQ. CDR3 length equals 15 residues. V shed 4 bases, J shed 2 bases, and the junction held 5 bases outside the gene matches. This chain's CDR3 is CASSPGLAAQETQYF. The CDR3 DNA sequence: TGCGCCAGCAGCCCAGGACTAGCGGCTCAAGAGACCCAGTACTTC.